This note documents a single TCR beta chain sequence. In the authors' workflow: Reference gene primer amplification gave estimated nucleated cell counts. Generated by immunoSEQ multiplex PCR, the TCRdb table keeps only in-frame clones and is missing some. Clone size and V and J calls were adopted from that table, with D and trimming inferred from the DNA. Counted here are about 82,000 clones, 81% occurring once; the ten biggest clones make up about 40%. This specimen comes from a study of blood T cell repertoires in COVID-19. Study context: Spain, Italy and the United States supplied samples that represented acute and convalescent COVID-19. PBMCs, B-cell-depleted T cells, or T cells were the source of the cDNA or gDNA that made up the material.

CDR1 and CDR2 from the germline V gene are MNHEY and SVGAGI. V dropped 1 base and J dropped 8 bases, with 11 bases sitting between them. This CDR3 contains 13 residues. The rearrangement joins TRBV6-5 to TRBJ1-2, with D perhaps matching TRBD1 (5 bases). The sequenced sample consisted of peripheral blood. This receptor was taken from a man older than 75 with acute or convalescent COVID-19. CDR3 in amino acids: CASSYLTVRGYTF. The CDR3 DNA reads TGTGCCAGCAGTTACTTGACAGTGCGAGGCTACACCTTC.